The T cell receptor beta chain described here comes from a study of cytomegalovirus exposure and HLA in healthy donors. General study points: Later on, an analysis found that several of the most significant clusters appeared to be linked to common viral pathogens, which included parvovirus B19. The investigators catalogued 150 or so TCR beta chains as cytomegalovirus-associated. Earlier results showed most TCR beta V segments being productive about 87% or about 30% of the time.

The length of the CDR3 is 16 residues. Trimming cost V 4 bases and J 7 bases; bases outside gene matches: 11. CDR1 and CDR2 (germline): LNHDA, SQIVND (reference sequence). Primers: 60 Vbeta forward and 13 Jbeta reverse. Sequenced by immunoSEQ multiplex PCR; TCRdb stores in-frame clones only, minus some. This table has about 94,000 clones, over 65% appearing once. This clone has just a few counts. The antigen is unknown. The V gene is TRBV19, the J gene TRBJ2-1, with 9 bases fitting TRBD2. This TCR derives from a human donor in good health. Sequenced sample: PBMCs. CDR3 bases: TGTGCCAGTAGTAGCCCTTGGGGCGGGAGGGGGAATGAGCAGTTCTTC. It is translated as CASSSPWGGRGNEQFF.